This T cell receptor (beta chain) is drawn from a study of control samples from healthy donors and cancer patients. Data came from immunoSEQ multiplex PCR; TCRdb stores just in-frame clones and leaves some out. Of 150,000 to 180,000 clones listed, over 85% are singletons. Sequenced: blood. The source is a man aged 35 to 55 in good health.

The CDR3 coding sequence is TGTGCCAGCAGCCTAGGGCAGGGAGGAGAGACCCAGTACTTC. Protein sequence: CASSLGQGGETQYF. The chain couples TRBV11-2 to TRBJ2-5; perhaps TRBD2 as D (6 bases). V was cut by 5 bases and J by 4 bases, with 14 bases left in between. Germline V gives CDR1 SGHAT, CDR2 FQNNGV. This CDR3 spans 14 amino acids.